This record concerns one TCR beta chain sequence. Its cognate antigen is unknown. The data stem from a study of T cells after yellow fever vaccination. Study-level information: For low cell numbers, libraries were made with SMART-Seq v4 Ultra Low Input.

Template-switching 5'RACE yielded the TCR cDNA; a universal primer site and UMIs were added in the process. MiXCR, applied by TCRdb to the 5' RACE reads, yields one record per CDR3 protein. Here the sample spans around 600,000 distinct CDR3 sequences, roughly an eighth being singletons. CDR1 and CDR2 from the germline V gene are MGHDK and SYGVNS. V dropped 0 bases and J dropped 2; count of bases not matched to a gene: 4. The length of the CDR3 is 16 residues. General study points: The secondary response was weaker, and its peak arrived faster, on day 5 versus 15.

The sample consisted of PBMCs, taken on the day of the yellow fever booster vaccination. The TCR was taken from a man younger than 40 who received the YFV17D yellow fever vaccine. The V and J genes are TRBV25-1 and TRBJ1-3, with 7 bases matching TRBD1. The chain's CDR3 is CASSEYAGGAGNTIYF. The CDR3 nucleotides are TGTGCCAGCAGTGAATATGCAGGGGGTGCTGGAAACACCATATATTTT.